Listed below are T cell receptor beta chains from one sample, sequenced in a study of T cell changes during pregnancy in multiple sclerosis. Measured with immunoSEQ multiplex PCR; TCRdb has only the in-frame clones, and not every one. The sample lists 50,000 to 70,000 clones; 91% were seen once. The material was peripheral blood, obtained in the third trimester of pregnancy. Receptors originate from a female donor in good health, enrolled as a control in a pregnancy study. Both conserved end residues are part of each CDR3. The order of the fields is CDR3 length, J gene, clone size, V gene, D gene, CDR3 DNA, CDR3 protein. A D gene is named only where the DNA matches it firmly. For some rows the clone size is stated as once, few or many, or as a class when expanded; others skip it.

>15|TRBJ2-2|few|TRBV18|-
TGTGCCAGCTCACCACCCTCACAGCAAACCGGGGAGCTGTTTTTT
CASSPPSQQTGELFF
>12|TRBJ1-4|-|TRBV6-5|-
TGTGCCAGCAGTTACACTAGGGAAAAACTGTTTTTT
CASSYTREKLFF
>15|TRBJ1-1|-|TRBV11-2|-
TGTGCCAGCAGTTTCATCCAGGGATCGAACACTGAAGCTTTCTTT
CASSFIQGSNTEAFF
>14|TRBJ1-4|-|TRBV7-9|TRBD1
TGTGCCAGCAGCTCGACAGGGGGTAATGAAAAACTGTTTTTT
CASSSTGGNEKLFF
>15|TRBJ1-2|once|TRBV5-6|TRBD1
TGTGCCAGCAGCCCTGCGGACAGGGGATGGAACGGCTACACCTTC
CASSPADRGWNGYTF
>18|TRBJ1-5|-|TRBV4-2|-
TGTGCCAGCAGCCAAGCTGGGGGGAAACAGGCGAGCAATCAGCCCCAGCATTTT
CASSQAGGKQASNQPQHF
>15|TRBJ2-7|-|TRBV5-1|-
TGCGCCAGCAGCCCCGGTGGTATTTTTCCCTACGAGCAGTACTTC
CASSPGGIFPYEQYF
>15|TRBJ1-1|-|TRBV4-2|TRBD1
TGTGCCAGCAGCCAAACGACAGGGGTGCGCACTGAAGCTTTCTTT
CASSQTTGVRTEAFF
>16|TRBJ2-3|once|TRBV2|TRBD2
TGTGCCAGCAGACCGTATTTAGCGGGGGGAGGGGATACGCAGTATTTT
CASRPYLAGGGDTQYF
>13|TRBJ1-1|-|TRBV5-4|TRBD1
TGTGCCAGCAGCGGGGGACAGGGGGGTCGAGCTTTCTTT
CASSGGQGGRAFF
>16|TRBJ1-1|few|TRBV15|-
TGTGCCACCAGCAGCCGTAGAGGATTGCTGCACACTGAAGCTTTCTTT
CATSSRRGLLHTEAFF
>15|TRBJ2-7|-|TRBV27|-
TGTGCCAGCAGTTTATCTCGGGAAGTATCCTACGAGCAGTACTTC
CASSLSREVSYEQYF
>14|TRBJ2-3|-|TRBV28|TRBD2
TGTGCCAGCACCCCCGGGACTAGATCAGATACGCAGTATTTT
CASTPGTRSDTQYF
>17|TRBJ1-3|-|TRBV29-1|TRBD1
TGCAGCGTGAGGATTAGGACAGGCGACAAAGGAGGAGACACCATATATTTT
CSVRIRTGDKGGDTIYF
>14|TRBJ1-1|-|TRBV28|-
TGTGCCAGCAGTTTTCTCAGGGGCCGAACTGAAGCTTTCTTT
CASSFLRGRTEAFF
>14|TRBJ1-2|-|TRBV16|-
TGTGCCAGCAGCCAATCGAACAGCTTCTATGGCTACACCTTC
CASSQSNSFYGYTF
>12|TRBJ2-7|-|TRBV7-3|TRBD1
TGTGCCAGCAGCTTTGACAGGGGCGAGCAGTACTTC
CASSFDRGEQYF
>14|TRBJ2-1|-|TRBV11-2|-
TGTGCCAGCAGCTTATCCCGACTAGTTAGGGAGCAGTTCTTC
CASSLSRLVREQFF
>14|TRBJ2-2|-|TRBV19|-
TGTGCCAGTAGTGTTCTAGCGAACACCGGGGAGCTGTTTTTT
CASSVLANTGELFF
>11|TRBJ2-3|-|TRBV27|-
TGTGCCAGCAGTTCTCCGGGTACGCAGTATTTT
CASSSPGTQYF
>16|TRBJ2-1|-|TRBV6-6|-
TGTGCCAGCAGTTCGACGACTGGCGGCTCCTACAATGAGCAGTTCTTC
CASSSTTGGSYNEQFF
>15|TRBJ2-3|-|TRBV7-9|-
TGTGCCAGCAGCTTACAGGGGCAGACTAAAGATACGCAGTATTTT
CASSLQGQTKDTQYF
>14|TRBJ1-1|-|TRBV28|TRBD1
TGTGCCAGCAGTGGGGGACAGGATTCCAGGGGAGCTTTCTTT
CASSGGQDSRGAFF
>14|TRBJ2-7|-|TRBV28|-
TGTGCCAGCAGTACCACCCAGGGTCCCCTCGGACAGTACTTC
CASSTTQGPLGQYF
>13|TRBJ2-3|-|TRBV13|-
TGTGCCAGCAGCTTCGGACAGACAGATACGCAGTATTTT
CASSFGQTDTQYF
>14|TRBJ1-4|-|TRBV12-5|-
TGTGCTAGTGGTACAGGGTTAGGGAGTGAAAAACTGTTTTTT
CASGTGLGSEKLFF
>15|TRBJ2-1|-|TRBV15|TRBD2
TGTGCCACCTCCTTAGGAGCGGGAGACTACAATGAGCAGTTCTTC
CATSLGAGDYNEQFF
>16|TRBJ2-3|-|TRBV7-9|TRBD2
TGTGCCAGCAGCTTAGGAGCGGGAGTCGTGACAGATACGCAGTATTTT
CASSLGAGVVTDTQYF
>12|TRBJ2-7|-|TRBV27|-
TGTGCCAGCCGCGACAGTAACTACGAGCAGTACTTC
CASRDSNYEQYF
>13|TRBJ2-3|-|TRBV5-1|-
TGCGCCAGCAGCGAGCAGGGCACAGATACGCAGTATTTT
CASSEQGTDTQYF
>16|TRBJ1-3|-|TRBV7-9|-
TGTGCCAGCAGCAAATCCAGCGAGGTTACTGGAAACACCATATATTTT
CASSKSSEVTGNTIYF
>14|TRBJ2-5|-|TRBV2|-
TGTGCCAGCAACAAGATAAGTTTCCAAGAGACCCAGTACTTC
CASNKISFQETQYF
>15|TRBJ1-4|-|TRBV7-9|TRBD1
TGTGCCAGCAGCGCAACGAGGGGGCTTAATGAAAAACTGTTTTTT
CASSATRGLNEKLFF
>13|TRBJ1-1|-|TRBV30|-
TGTGCCTGGATTGATGGGCCCTGGGCGGAAGCTTTCTTT
CAWIDGPWAEAFF
>15|TRBJ2-3|-|TRBV7-9|-
TGTGCCAGCAGCCGGGGTAGGCATAGTAGCGACGTGCAGTATTTT
CASSRGRHSSDVQYF
>14|TRBJ1-2|once|TRBV5-1|-
TGCGCCAGCAGCTCGCGCGGGACGGACTATGGCTACACCTTC
CASSSRGTDYGYTF
>11|TRBJ2-7|-|TRBV6-6|TRBD1
TGTGCCAGCAGTATAGCAGGGGGGCAGTACTTC
CASSIAGGQYF
>14|TRBJ1-6|-|TRBV25-1|TRBD1
TGTGCCAGCGGTATAGGGACAGGGGGGTCACCCCTCCACTTT
CASGIGTGGSPLHF
>14|TRBJ2-1|-|TRBV4-1|-
TGCGCCAGCAGCCAAGTACAGGGAATCAATGAGCAGTTCTTC
CASSQVQGINEQFF
>14|TRBJ1-1|-|TRBV6-5|-
TGTGCCAGCAGTTACTCTCCGGTGAACACTGAAGCTTTCTTT
CASSYSPVNTEAFF